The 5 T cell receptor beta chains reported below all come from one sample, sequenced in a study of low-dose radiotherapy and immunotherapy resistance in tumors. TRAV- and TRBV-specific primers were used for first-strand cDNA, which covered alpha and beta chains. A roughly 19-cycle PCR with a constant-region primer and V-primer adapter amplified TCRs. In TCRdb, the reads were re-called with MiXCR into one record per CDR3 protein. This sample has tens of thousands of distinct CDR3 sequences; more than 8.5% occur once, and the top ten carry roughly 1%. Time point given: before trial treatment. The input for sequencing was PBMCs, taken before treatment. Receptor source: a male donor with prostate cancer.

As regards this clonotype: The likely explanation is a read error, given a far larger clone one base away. In nucleotides, the CDR3 is TGCAGTGCTAGCCCTTTGACTAGCGGGAGGTTCAGCTCCTACAATGAGCAGTACTTC. Protein sequence: CSASPLTSGRFSSYNEQYF. This chain connects TRBV20-1 to TRBJ2-7, with TRBD2 matching over 13 bases. Losses at the gene ends were 3 bases for V and 7 bases for J; bases not matched to a gene: 21. This CDR3 is built from 19 residues. CDR1 and CDR2 (germline): DFQATT, SNEGSKA (reference sequence).

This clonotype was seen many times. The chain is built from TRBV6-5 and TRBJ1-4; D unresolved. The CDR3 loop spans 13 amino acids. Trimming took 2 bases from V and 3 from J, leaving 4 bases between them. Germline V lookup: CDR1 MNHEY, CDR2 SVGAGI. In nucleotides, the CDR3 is TGTGCCAGCAGTTACCAGTCTAATGAAAAACTGTTTTTT. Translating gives CASSYQSNEKLFF.

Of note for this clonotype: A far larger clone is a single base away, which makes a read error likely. CDR3 sequence reads: CAASPGITKADTQYF. CDR3 sequence (DNA): TGTGCCGCCAGTCCCGGCATAACAAAGGCAGATACGCAGTATTTT. The V call is TRBV28, the J call TRBJ2-3, with unresolved D. The length of the CDR3 is 15 residues. V lost 11 bases and J lost 4, with 22 bases in between. The V gene's germline CDR1 is MDHEN and CDR2 SYDVKM.

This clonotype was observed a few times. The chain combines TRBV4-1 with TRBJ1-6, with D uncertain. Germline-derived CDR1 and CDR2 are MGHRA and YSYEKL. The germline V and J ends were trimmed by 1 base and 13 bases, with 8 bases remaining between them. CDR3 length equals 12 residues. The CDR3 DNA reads TGCGCCAGCAGCCAAGTAGGAGGGCCCCTCCACTTT. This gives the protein CASSQVGGPLHF.

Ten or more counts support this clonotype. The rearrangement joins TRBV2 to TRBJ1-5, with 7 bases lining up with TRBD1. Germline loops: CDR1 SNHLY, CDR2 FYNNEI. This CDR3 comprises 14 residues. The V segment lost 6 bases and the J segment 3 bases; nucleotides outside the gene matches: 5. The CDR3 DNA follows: TGTGCCAGCAGGACAGGGTCTTTCAATCAGCCCCAGCATTTT. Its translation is CASRTGSFNQPQHF.